These 15 T cell receptor beta chains share one sample of origin, sequenced in a study of blood T cell repertoires in COVID-19. Sequencing was performed with immunoSEQ multiplex PCR; in TCRdb, only in-frame clones are kept and a portion is missing. The sample has roughly 68,000 clones; approximately 89% are singletons. Sequenced material: peripheral blood. These receptors were taken from a woman aged 70-85 years with acute or convalescent COVID-19.

This clone was detected only a few times. The V call is TRBV7-2, the J call TRBJ2-3; 9 bases map to TRBD2. V lost 5 bases and J lost 5; bases outside the gene matches: 11. The CDR3 totals 16 residues. Per the germline V gene, CDR1 is SGHTA and CDR2 is FQGNSA. Here the CDR3 reads CASSQSGTSLVDTQYF. The DNA of the CDR3 is TGTGCCAGCAGCCAATCTGGGACTAGCTTGGTAGATACGCAGTATTTT.

The chain has TRBV18 and TRBJ1-2, with 8 bases lining up with TRBD1. Germline values: CDR1 KGHSH, CDR2 LQKENI. The ends lost 6 bases at V and 4 bases at J; junction bases unmatched: 7. This CDR3 contains 14 residues. DNA for the CDR3: TGTGCCAGCTCTCCTCCCGGGACAGGCTATGGCTACACCTTC. Protein product: CASSPPGTGYGYTF. The complete variable domain, with remaining parts taken from reference TRBV18 and TRBJ1-2, reads NAGVMQNPRHLVRRRGQEARLRCSPMKGHSHVYWYRQLPEEGLKFMVYLQKENIIDESGMPKERFSAEFPKEGPSILRIQQVVRGDSAAYFCASSPPGTGYGYTFGSGTRLTVV.

The chain has TRBV6-2 or TRBV6-3 and TRBJ2-2; D possibly corresponds to TRBD1 (6 bases). Trimming removed 6 bases from V and 3 bases from J, with 14 bases in between. This CDR3 has 15 amino acids. The germline CDR1 and CDR2 sequences are MNHEY and SVGEGT. The CDR3 DNA reads as TGTGCCAGCAGCCGCACAGGGAGTGACACCGGGGAGCTGTTTTTT. Amino acids: CASSRTGSDTGELFF.

The chain employs TRBV28 and TRBJ2-7, with TRBD1 identical over 11 bases. This CDR3 comprises 14 residues. Germline loops: CDR1 MDHEN, CDR2 SYDVKM. The trim removed 8 bases at V and 3 bases at J, leaving 6 bases unmatched. For the CDR3, the DNA is TGTGCCAGCGTGGGTGGGACAGGGGGCTACGAGCAGTACTTC. It codes for CASVGGTGGYEQYF.

This chain uses TRBV10-3 with TRBJ1-2; D is unclear. This CDR3 has 12 amino acids. The V end lost 8 bases, the J end lost 2 bases, and 9 bases lay between the germline ends. Germline V CDR1 and CDR2: ENHRY, SYGVKD. The CDR3 sequence: CAIAQENYGYTF. In nucleotides, the CDR3 is TGTGCCATCGCGCAGGAAAACTATGGCTACACCTTC.

J is TRBJ2-6 and V is TRBV3-1 (or the pseudogene TRBV3-2); D perhaps matches TRBD2 (6 bases). Germline V gene sequence: CDR1 LGHDT, CDR2 YNNKEL (reference sequence). V gave up 4 bases and J gave up 2 bases, with 15 bases separating them. The CDR3 extends over 17 amino acids. The CDR3 region has the DNA TGTGCCAGCAGCCGAGCTAGGAGGGCGACTGGGGCCAACGTCCTGACTTTC. It is translated as CASSRARRATGANVLTF.

V and J are TRBV30 and TRBJ2-5, with D possibly being TRBD2 (7 bases). The germline V gene has CDR1 GTSNPN and CDR2 SVGIG (reference sequence). The CDR3 is made up of 14 amino acids. V was pared by 4 bases and J by 5 bases, with 17 bases between. The CDR3 DNA follows: TGTGCCTGGACTCGGGGGGCGCGTGGCGAGACCCAGTACTTC. It translates to CAWTRGARGETQYF. The full variable domain, in which reference TRBV30 and TRBJ2-5 provide the parts outside the CDR3, is SQTIHQWPATLVQPVGSPLSLECTVEGTSNPNLYWYRQAAGRGLQLLFYSVGIGQISSEVPQNLSASRPQDRQFILSSKKLLLSDSGFYLCAWTRGARGETQYFGPGTRLLVL.

This chain uses TRBV7-2 with TRBJ1-1; D uncertain. Germline CDR1 reads SGHTA; CDR2 reads FQGNSA. Trimming took off 6 bases at V and 1 base at J, with 9 bases between the two ends. CDR3 length: 13 amino acids. This CDR3 reads CASRRQPNTEAFF. The CDR3, as DNA: TGTGCCAGCAGGCGACAACCGAACACTGAAGCTTTCTTT. Using reference TRBV7-2 and TRBJ1-1 for the parts outside the CDR3, the full variable domain is GAGVSQSPSNKVTEKGKDVELRCDPISGHTALYWYRQSLGQGLEFLIYFQGNSAPDKSGLPSDRFSAERTGGSVSTLTIQRTQQEDSAVYLCASRRQPNTEAFFGQGTRLTVV.

The table lists this clone with a few counts. This sequence joins TRBV13 and TRBJ2-7; TRBD1 aligns across 9 bases. Germline CDR1 PRHDT, CDR2 FYEKMQ (reference sequence). With V trimmed by 4 bases and J by 2 bases, 6 bases remained unmatched. The CDR3 has 15 amino acids. The CDR3 region is CASSSWTGDPYEQYF. The DNA for the CDR3 is TGTGCCAGCAGCTCCTGGACAGGGGATCCCTACGAGCAGTACTTC.

The J gene is TRBJ2-1, the V gene TRBV19, with TRBD1 matching 11 bases. The junction had 12 bases not matched to a gene; V was cut back by 5 bases and J by 0 bases. Germline CDR1 LNHDA, CDR2 SQIVND (reference sequence). This CDR3 region has 19 residues. In DNA form, the CDR3 reads TGTGCCAGTAGTGCCCTGGGACAGGGGGGAAAGAGCTCCTACAATGAGCAGTTCTTC. Protein sequence: CASSALGQGGKSSYNEQFF. Using reference TRBV19 and TRBJ2-1 for the parts outside the CDR3, the full variable domain is DGGITQSPKYLFRKEGQNVTLSCEQNLNHDAMYWYRQDPGQGLRLIYYSQIVNDFQKGDIAEGYSVSREKKESFPLTVTSAQKNPTAFYLCASSALGQGGKSSYNEQFFGPGTRLTVL.

J is TRBJ2-2 and V is TRBV5-1; the D gene is possibly TRBD2 (6 bases). Trimming removed 5 bases from V and 3 bases from J, with 11 bases in between. Per germline, CDR1 SGHRS and CDR2 YFSETQ. The CDR3 is made up of 14 amino acids. CDR3 sequence (DNA): TGCGCCAGCAGAACGGACTACTACACCGGGGAGCTGTTTTTT. It encodes CASRTDYYTGELFF.

The chain uses TRBV15 and TRBJ2-3, with 7 bases fitting TRBD1. Germline V gene lookup returns CDR1 LNHNV and CDR2 YYDKDF (reference sequence). The CDR3 is 15 residues long. Losses at the gene ends were 3 bases for V and 0 bases for J; bases not matched to a gene: 3. CDR3 amino acids: CATSRDRTSTDTQYF. CDR3 DNA sequence: TGTGCCACCAGCAGGGACAGGACTAGCACAGATACGCAGTATTTT. The variable domain in full, with the rest retrieved from reference TRBV15 and TRBJ2-3, is DAMVIQNPRYQVTQFGKPVTLSCSQTLNHNVMYWYQQKSSQAPKLLFHYYDKDFNNEADTPDNFQSRRPNTSFCFLDIRSPGLGDTAMYLCATSRDRTSTDTQYFGPGTRLTVL.

The chain uses TRBV19 and TRBJ1-6; D is uncertain. V lost 3 bases to trimming and J lost 5 bases, with 8 bases between them. Germline V gives CDR1 LNHDA, CDR2 SQIVND (reference sequence). CDR3 size: 14 residues. This chain's CDR3 is CASSIHANNSPLHF. The CDR3 region has the DNA TGTGCCAGTAGTATCCACGCGAATAATTCACCCCTCCACTTT. Together with reference TRBV19 and TRBJ1-6, the CDR3 gives the full variable domain: DGGITQSPKYLFRKEGQNVTLSCEQNLNHDAMYWYRQDPGQGLRLIYYSQIVNDFQKGDIAEGYSVSREKKESFPLTVTSAQKNPTAFYLCASSIHANNSPLHFGNGTRLTVT.

The chain links TRBV18 to TRBJ1-1; TRBD1 is a possible D gene (5 bases). Germline values: CDR1 KGHSH, CDR2 LQKENI. The CDR3 runs 19 residues. Trimming took off 4 bases at V and 3 bases at J, with 27 bases between the two ends. The CDR3 sequence is CASSRSTLGLRGGDTEAFF. For the CDR3, the DNA is TGTGCCAGCTCACGTTCAACGCTAGGGCTAAGGGGTGGCGACACTGAAGCTTTCTTT.

This chain links TRBV9 with TRBJ1-3; a weak D match, TRBD1 (6 bases). This CDR3 has 14 residues. Per germline, CDR1 SGDLS and CDR2 YYNGEE. V was pared by 2 bases and J by 4 bases, with 10 bases between. Here the CDR3 reads CASSVGTPGNTIYF. The CDR3 nucleotides read TGTGCCAGCAGCGTTGGGACACCCGGAAACACCATATATTTT.